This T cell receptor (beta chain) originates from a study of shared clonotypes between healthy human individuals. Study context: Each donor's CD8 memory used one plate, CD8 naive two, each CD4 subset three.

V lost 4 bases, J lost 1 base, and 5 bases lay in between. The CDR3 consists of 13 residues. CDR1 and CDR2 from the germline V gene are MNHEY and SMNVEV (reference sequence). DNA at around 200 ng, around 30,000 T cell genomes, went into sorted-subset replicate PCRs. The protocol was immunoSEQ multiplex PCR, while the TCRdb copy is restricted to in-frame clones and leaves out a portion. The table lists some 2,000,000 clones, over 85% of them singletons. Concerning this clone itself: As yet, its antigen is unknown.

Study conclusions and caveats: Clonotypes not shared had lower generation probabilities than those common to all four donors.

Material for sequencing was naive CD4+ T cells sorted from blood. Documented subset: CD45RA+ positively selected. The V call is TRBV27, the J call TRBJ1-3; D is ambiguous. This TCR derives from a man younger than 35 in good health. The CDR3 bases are TGTGCCAGCAGTTCTGTTTCTGGAAACACCATATATTTT. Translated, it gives CASSSVSGNTIYF.